This is a list of T cell receptor beta chains from one sample in a study of OX40 agonist ivuxolimab in advanced cancers. Method: immunoSEQ multiplex PCR; TCRdb's copy keeps in-frame clones and lacks some. The table has about 19,000 clones, 70% to 80% seen once. The sample here was CD4+ or CD8+ T cells sorted from blood, taken in a trial of the OX40 agonist ivuxolimab. These receptors were obtained from an adult with an advanced solid tumor such as melanoma, head and neck, liver or kidney cancer. CDR3s include the opening cysteine and the closing phenylalanine or tryptophan. Fields, in order: clone size, CDR3 length, J gene, V gene, D gene, CDR3 DNA, CDR3 protein. D genes are given only for firm matches. Not all rows give a size; the values are once, few, many and, for expanded clones, a class.

size: -
length: 13
J: TRBJ2-7
V: TRBV10-3
D: -
DNA: TGTGCCATCAGTGAATCAGGGTTCAACGAGCAGTACTTC
CDR3: CAISESGFNEQYF

size: -
length: 14
J: TRBJ2-7
V: TRBV27
D: -
DNA: TGTGCCAGCAGTTTATGGGGTGGGACCTACGAGCAGTACTTC
CDR3: CASSLWGGTYEQYF

size: -
length: 14
J: TRBJ2-3
V: TRBV4-2
D: -
DNA: TGTGCCAGCAGCCAAGAATTTCTTAGGGATACGCAGTATTTT
CDR3: CASSQEFLRDTQYF

size: -
length: 15
J: TRBJ1-1
V: TRBV11-2
D: -
DNA: TGTGCCAGCAGCTTATTCGGGGGCTGGGGCACTGAAGCTTTCTTT
CDR3: CASSLFGGWGTEAFF

size: few
length: 12
J: TRBJ1-2
V: TRBV19
D: -
DNA: TGTGCCAGTAGTATGGGGATGAGGGGCTACACCTTC
CDR3: CASSMGMRGYTF

size: -
length: 15
J: TRBJ1-2
V: TRBV7-9
D: TRBD1
DNA: TGTGCCAGCACCCTAAGTGACAGGGCTAACTATGGCTACACCTTC
CDR3: CASTLSDRANYGYTF

size: -
length: 14
J: TRBJ2-7
V: TRBV19
D: -
DNA: TGTGCCAGTACTCCTAAGGGCAGGACCTACGAGCAGTACTTC
CDR3: CASTPKGRTYEQYF

size: few
length: 16
J: TRBJ2-1
V: TRBV7-3
D: -
DNA: TGTGCCAGCAGCCTGAGAAGGGGGGACTCCTACAATGAGCAGTTCTTC
CDR3: CASSLRRGDSYNEQFF

size: -
length: 17
J: TRBJ2-6
V: TRBV27
D: -
DNA: TGTGCCAGTAGAACAGGCAAGGCTCTCCTGAGGGCCAACGTCCTGACTTTC
CDR3: CASRTGKALLRANVLTF

size: -
length: 11
J: TRBJ1-1
V: TRBV6-5
D: -
DNA: TGTGCCAGCCGTTCGGAAACTGAAGCTTTCTTT
CDR3: CASRSETEAFF

size: -
length: 18
J: TRBJ1-1
V: TRBV27
D: -
DNA: TGTGCCAGCAGTTTATTAGGCTTCCAGCCCAGAATGAACACTGAAGCTTTCTTT
CDR3: CASSLLGFQPRMNTEAFF

size: -
length: 15
J: TRBJ2-1
V: TRBV7-3
D: -
DNA: TGTGCCAGCAGCTTAACTAGGAGCTCCTACAATGAGCAGTTCTTC
CDR3: CASSLTRSSYNEQFF

size: -
length: 14
J: TRBJ1-1
V: TRBV7-2
D: -
DNA: TGTGCCAGCAGCCAGGCAGGGCTTGGCACTGAAGCTTTCTTT
CDR3: CASSQAGLGTEAFF

size: few
length: 15
J: TRBJ1-6
V: TRBV2
D: -
DNA: TGTGCCAGCAGCGTCGGACAATTGGGGGATTTGCACCTCCACTTT
CDR3: CASSVGQLGDLHLHF

size: -
length: 16
J: TRBJ2-2
V: TRBV29-1
D: -
DNA: TGCAGCGTTGAAGACCCCCCAGCCCTCCGGGCCGGGGAGCTGTTTTTT
CDR3: CSVEDPPALRAGELFF

size: -
length: 11
J: TRBJ2-7
V: TRBV7-2
D: -
DNA: TGTGCCAGCAGCTTAGTTTACGAGCAGTACTTC
CDR3: CASSLVYEQYF

size: -
length: 11
J: TRBJ1-1
V: TRBV30
D: -
DNA: TGTGCCTGGGTGTGGGGGACTGAAGCTTTCTTT
CDR3: CAWVWGTEAFF

size: few
length: 12
J: TRBJ1-1
V: TRBV4-1
D: -
DNA: TGCGCCAGCCGGGCGTGGGACACTGAAGCTTTCTTT
CDR3: CASRAWDTEAFF

size: -
length: 16
J: TRBJ2-1
V: TRBV9
D: -
DNA: TGTGCCAGCAGCGAACCAGGGGTTAGGGATGGCAATGAGCAGTTCTTC
CDR3: CASSEPGVRDGNEQFF

size: few
length: 10
J: TRBJ1-2
V: TRBV19
D: -
DNA: TGTGCCGCTTACTACTATGGCTACACCTTC
CDR3: CAAYYYGYTF

size: -
length: 15
J: TRBJ1-2
V: TRBV6-5
D: TRBD1
DNA: TGTGCCAGCAGTTCCCAAGGGGGCGGATGGTATGGCTACACCTTC
CDR3: CASSSQGGGWYGYTF

size: -
length: 16
J: TRBJ1-6
V: TRBV4-1
D: -
DNA: TGCGCCAGCAGCCTTCATCCGAGCTCCTATAATTCACCCCTCCACTTT
CDR3: CASSLHPSSYNSPLHF

size: -
length: 13
J: TRBJ1-6
V: TRBV4-3
D: -
DNA: TGCGCCAGCAGCCAACGACAATTTGAGACCCTCCACTTT
CDR3: CASSQRQFETLHF

size: -
length: 13
J: TRBJ1-4
V: TRBV11-1
D: -
DNA: TGTGCCAGCAGCTTTGGTAGTAATGAAAAACTGTTTTTT
CDR3: CASSFGSNEKLFF

size: once
length: 18
J: TRBJ2-6
V: TRBV27
D: TRBD1
DNA: TGTGCCAGCACCAATTATGAAAGGGGGCTCTCTGGGGCCAACGTCCTGACTTTC
CDR3: CASTNYERGLSGANVLTF

size: -
length: 17
J: TRBJ1-6
V: TRBV4-3
D: -
DNA: TGCGCCAGCAGCCAAGAGGCAAGGCAGGTCGGCGATTCACCCCTCCACTTT
CDR3: CASSQEARQVGDSPLHF

size: -
length: 17
J: TRBJ2-1
V: TRBV4-1
D: -
DNA: TGCGCCAGCAGCCAGAGATCGCTAGCGATCCTTGCGGATGAGCAGTTCTTC
CDR3: CASSQRSLAILADEQFF

size: -
length: 13
J: TRBJ2-2
V: TRBV5-5
D: -
DNA: TGTGCCAGCAGCTTCGTGAACACCGGGGAGCTGTTTTTT
CDR3: CASSFVNTGELFF

size: once
length: 12
J: TRBJ2-2
V: TRBV5-4
D: -
DNA: TGTGCCAGCAGCGCGGATAACCGGGAGCTGTTTTTT
CDR3: CASSADNRELFF